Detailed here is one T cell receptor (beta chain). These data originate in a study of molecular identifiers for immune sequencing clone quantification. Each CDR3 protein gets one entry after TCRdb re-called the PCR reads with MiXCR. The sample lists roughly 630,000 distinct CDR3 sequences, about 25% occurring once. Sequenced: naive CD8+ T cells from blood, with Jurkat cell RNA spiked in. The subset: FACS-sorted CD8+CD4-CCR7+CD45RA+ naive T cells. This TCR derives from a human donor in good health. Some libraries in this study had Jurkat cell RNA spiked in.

CDR3 sequence reads: CASSVVGGGKAGELFF. The CDR3 DNA sequence: TGTGCCAGCAGCGTAGTAGGGGGGGGCAAGGCCGGGGAGCTGTTTTTT. The chain uses TRBV9 and TRBJ2-2; D is possibly TRBD2 (7 bases). Trimming cost V 0 bases and J 6 bases, with 15 bases left between them. Germline-derived CDR1 and CDR2 are SGDLS and YYNGEE. The CDR3 is made up of 16 amino acids.